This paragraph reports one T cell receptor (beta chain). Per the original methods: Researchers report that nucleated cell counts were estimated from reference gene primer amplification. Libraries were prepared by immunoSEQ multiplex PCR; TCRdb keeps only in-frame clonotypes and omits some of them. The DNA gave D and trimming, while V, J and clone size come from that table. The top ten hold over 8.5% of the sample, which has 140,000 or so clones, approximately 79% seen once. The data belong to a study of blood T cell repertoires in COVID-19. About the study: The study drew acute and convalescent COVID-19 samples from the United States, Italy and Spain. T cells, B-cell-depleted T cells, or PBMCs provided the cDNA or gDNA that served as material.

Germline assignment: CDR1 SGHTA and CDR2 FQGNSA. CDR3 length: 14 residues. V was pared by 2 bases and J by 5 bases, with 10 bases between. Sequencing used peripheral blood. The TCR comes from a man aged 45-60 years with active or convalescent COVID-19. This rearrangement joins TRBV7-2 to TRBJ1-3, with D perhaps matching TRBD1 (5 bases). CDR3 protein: CASSLNQGRNTIYF. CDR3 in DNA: TGTGCCAGCAGCTTAAACCAGGGAAGAAACACCATATATTTT.